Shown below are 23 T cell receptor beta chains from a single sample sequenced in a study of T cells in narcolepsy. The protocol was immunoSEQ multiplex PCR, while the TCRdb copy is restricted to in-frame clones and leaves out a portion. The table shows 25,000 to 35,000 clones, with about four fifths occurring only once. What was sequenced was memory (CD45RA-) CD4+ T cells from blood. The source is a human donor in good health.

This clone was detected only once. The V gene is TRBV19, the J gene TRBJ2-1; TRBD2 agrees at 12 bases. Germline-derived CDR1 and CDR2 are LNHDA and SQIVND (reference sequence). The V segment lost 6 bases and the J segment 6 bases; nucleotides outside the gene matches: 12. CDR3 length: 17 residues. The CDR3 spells CASSPIGTSGLLNEQFF. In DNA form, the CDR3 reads TGTGCCAGTAGCCCTATAGGGACTAGCGGGCTGCTCAATGAGCAGTTCTTC.

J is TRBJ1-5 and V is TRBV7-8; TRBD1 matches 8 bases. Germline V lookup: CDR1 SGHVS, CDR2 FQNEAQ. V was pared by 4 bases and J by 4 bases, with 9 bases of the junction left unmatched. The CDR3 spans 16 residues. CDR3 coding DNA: TGTGCCAGCAGCTCAACCCTCCGGACAGGGAATCAGCCCCAGCATTTT. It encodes CASSSTLRTGNQPQHF.

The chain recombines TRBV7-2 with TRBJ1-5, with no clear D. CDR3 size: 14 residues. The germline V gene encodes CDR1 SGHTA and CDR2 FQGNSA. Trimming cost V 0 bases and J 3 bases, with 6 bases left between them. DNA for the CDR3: TGTGCCAGCAGCTTAGCGAGATTCAATCAGCCCCAGCATTTT. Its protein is CASSLARFNQPQHF. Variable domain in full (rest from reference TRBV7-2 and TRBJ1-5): GAGVSQSPSNKVTEKGKDVELRCDPISGHTALYWYRQSLGQGLEFLIYFQGNSAPDKSGLPSDRFSAERTGGSVSTLTIQRTQQEDSAVYLCASSLARFNQPQHFGDGTRLSIL.

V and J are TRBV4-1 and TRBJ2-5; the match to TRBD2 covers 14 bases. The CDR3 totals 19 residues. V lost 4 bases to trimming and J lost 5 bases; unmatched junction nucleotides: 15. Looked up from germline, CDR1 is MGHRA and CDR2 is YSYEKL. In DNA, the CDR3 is TGCGCCAGCAGCCCCCTCGGACTAGCGGGGGGTGCCACCCGGGAGACCCAGTACTTC. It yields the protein CASSPLGLAGGATRETQYF.

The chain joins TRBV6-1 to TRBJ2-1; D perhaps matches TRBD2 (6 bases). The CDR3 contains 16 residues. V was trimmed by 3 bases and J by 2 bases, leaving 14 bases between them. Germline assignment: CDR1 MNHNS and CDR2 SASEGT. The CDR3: CASSDLAWGAYNEQFF. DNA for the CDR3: TGTGCCAGCAGTGATCTAGCGTGGGGGGCCTACAATGAGCAGTTCTTC.

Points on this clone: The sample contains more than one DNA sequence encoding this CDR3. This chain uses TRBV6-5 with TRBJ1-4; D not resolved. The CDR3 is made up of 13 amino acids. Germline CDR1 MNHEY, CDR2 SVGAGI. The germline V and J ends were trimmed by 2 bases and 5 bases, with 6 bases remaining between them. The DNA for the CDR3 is TGTGCCAGCAGTTACAGGTCGAATGAAAAACTGTTTTTT. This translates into CASSYRSNEKLFF.

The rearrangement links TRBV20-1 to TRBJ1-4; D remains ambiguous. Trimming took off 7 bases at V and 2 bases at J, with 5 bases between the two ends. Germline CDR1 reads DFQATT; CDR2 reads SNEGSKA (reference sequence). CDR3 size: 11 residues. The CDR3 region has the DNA TGCAGTGTGGACACTAATGAAAAACTGTTTTTT. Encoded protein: CSVDTNEKLFF.

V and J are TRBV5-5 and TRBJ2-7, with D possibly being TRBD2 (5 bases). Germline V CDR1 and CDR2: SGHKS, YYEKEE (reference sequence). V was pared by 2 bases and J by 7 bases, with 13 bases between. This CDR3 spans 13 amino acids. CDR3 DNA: TGTGCCAGCAGCTTTGGAGCGGCGGGTGAGCAGTACGTC. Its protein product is CASSFGAAGEQYV.

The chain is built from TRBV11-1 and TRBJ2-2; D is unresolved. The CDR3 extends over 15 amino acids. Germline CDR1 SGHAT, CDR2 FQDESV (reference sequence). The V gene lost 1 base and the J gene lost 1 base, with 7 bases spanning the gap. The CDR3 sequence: CASSLGHLNTGELFF. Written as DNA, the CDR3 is TGTGCCAGCAGCTTAGGACACCTGAACACCGGGGAGCTGTTTTTT.

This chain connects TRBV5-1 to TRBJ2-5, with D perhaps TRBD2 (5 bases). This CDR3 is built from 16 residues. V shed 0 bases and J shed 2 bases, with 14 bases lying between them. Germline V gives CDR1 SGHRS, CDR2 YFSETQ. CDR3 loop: CASSLDRGRVQETQYF. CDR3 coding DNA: TGCGCCAGCAGCTTGGACAGAGGGAGAGTTCAAGAGACCCAGTACTTC.

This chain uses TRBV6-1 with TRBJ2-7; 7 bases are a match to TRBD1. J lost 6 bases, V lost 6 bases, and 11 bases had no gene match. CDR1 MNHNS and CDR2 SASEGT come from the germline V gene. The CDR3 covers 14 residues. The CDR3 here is CASRINRGQGEQYF. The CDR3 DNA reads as TGTGCCAGCAGAATAAACAGGGGCCAAGGCGAGCAGTACTTC.

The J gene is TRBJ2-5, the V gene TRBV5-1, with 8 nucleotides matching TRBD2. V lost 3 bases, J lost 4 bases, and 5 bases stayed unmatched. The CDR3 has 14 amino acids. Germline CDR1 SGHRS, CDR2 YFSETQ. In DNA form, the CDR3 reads TGCGCCAGCAGCTCCGGGGGGGCCGGAGAGACCCAGTACTTC. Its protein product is CASSSGGAGETQYF.

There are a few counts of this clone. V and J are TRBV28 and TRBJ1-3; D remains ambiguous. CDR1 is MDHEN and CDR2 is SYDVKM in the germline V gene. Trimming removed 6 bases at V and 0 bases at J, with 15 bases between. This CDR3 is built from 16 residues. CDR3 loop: CASRDVPIYSGNTIYF. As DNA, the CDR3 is TGTGCCAGCAGGGACGTCCCCATCTACTCTGGAAACACCATATATTTT.

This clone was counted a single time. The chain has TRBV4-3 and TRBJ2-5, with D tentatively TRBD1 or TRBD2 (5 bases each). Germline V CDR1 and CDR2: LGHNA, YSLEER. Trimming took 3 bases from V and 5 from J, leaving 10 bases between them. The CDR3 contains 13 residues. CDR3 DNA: TGCGCCAGCAGCCATGGGGGAAGGGAGACCCAGTACTTC. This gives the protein CASSHGGRETQYF.

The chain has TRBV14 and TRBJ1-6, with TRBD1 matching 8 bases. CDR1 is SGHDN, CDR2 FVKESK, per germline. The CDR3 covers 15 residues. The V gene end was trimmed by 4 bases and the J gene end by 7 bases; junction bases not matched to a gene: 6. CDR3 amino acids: CASSRTGGGNSPLHF. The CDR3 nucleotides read TGTGCCAGCAGCCGTACAGGGGGGGGAAATTCACCCCTCCACTTT.

The CDR3 is CASSFEEGGNEKLFF. CDR3 coding DNA: TGTGCCAGCAGTTTCGAGGAAGGGGGGAATGAAAAACTGTTTTTT. The J gene is TRBJ1-4, the V gene TRBV28; weak D call: TRBD1 (6 bases). The CDR3 is 15 amino acids. Per the germline V gene, CDR1 is MDHEN and CDR2 is SYDVKM. Trimming shortened V by 3 bases and J by 5 bases, and 13 bases separated the two germline ends.

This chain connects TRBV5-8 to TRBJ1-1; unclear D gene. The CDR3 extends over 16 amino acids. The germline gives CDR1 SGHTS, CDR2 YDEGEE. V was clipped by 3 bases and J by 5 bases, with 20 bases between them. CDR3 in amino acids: CASSSTGITRRTEAFF. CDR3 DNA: TGTGCCAGCAGCTCAACTGGCATAACCCGGCGAACTGAAGCTTTCTTT.

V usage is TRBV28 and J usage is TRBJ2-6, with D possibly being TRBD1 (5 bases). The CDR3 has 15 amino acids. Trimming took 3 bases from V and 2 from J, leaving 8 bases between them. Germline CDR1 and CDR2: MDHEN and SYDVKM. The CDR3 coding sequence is TGTGCCAGCAGTTTTGTAGGGGCTGGGGCCAACGTCCTGACTTTC. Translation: CASSFVGAGANVLTF.

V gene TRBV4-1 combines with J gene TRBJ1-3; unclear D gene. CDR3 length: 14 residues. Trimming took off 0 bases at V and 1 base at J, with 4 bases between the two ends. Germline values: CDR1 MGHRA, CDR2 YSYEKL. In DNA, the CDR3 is TGCGCCAGCAGCCAAGAGGTATCTGGAAACACCATATATTTT. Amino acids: CASSQEVSGNTIYF.

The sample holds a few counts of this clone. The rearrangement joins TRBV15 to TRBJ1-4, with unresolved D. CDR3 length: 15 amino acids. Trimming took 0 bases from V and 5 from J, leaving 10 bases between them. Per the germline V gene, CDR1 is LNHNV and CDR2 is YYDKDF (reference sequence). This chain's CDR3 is CATSRDQQINEKLFF. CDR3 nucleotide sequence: TGTGCCACCAGCAGAGATCAGCAGATCAATGAAAAACTGTTTTTT. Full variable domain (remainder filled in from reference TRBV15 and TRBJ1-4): DAMVIQNPRYQVTQFGKPVTLSCSQTLNHNVMYWYQQKSSQAPKLLFHYYDKDFNNEADTPDNFQSRRPNTSFCFLDIRSPGLGDTAMYLCATSRDQQINEKLFFGSGTQLSVL.

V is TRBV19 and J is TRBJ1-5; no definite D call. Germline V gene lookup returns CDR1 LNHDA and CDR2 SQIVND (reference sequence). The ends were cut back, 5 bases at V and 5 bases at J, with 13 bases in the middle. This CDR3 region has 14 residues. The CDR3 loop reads CASSPRSPYQPQHF. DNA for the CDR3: TGTGCCAGTAGTCCTCGATCTCCGTATCAGCCCCAGCATTTT.

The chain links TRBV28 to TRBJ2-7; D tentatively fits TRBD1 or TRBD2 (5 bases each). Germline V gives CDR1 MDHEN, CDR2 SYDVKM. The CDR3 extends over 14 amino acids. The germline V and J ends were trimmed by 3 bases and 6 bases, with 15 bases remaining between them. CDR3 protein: CASSFRGQGTEQYF. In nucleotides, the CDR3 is TGTGCCAGCAGTTTTCGCGGGCAGGGTACCGAGCAGTACTTC.

CDR3 bases: TGTGCCAGCAGCTTAGATCGTAGCAGGGGGAGGGAGCAGTACTTC. Amino acids: CASSLDRSRGREQYF. The chain joins TRBV11-2 to TRBJ2-7, with a tentative D call TRBD1 (7 bases). Germline V gives CDR1 SGHAT, CDR2 FQNNGV. V gave up 0 bases and J gave up 7 bases, with 16 bases separating them. The CDR3 consists of 15 residues.